Each of the 19 T cell receptor beta chains below was sequenced from the same sample in a study of blood T cells in healthy people across ages. A second PCR, run for roughly 6 to 11 cycles, used a sample-barcoded 5' primer plus a J-beta primer mix. Via MiXCR, TCRdb re-called the 5' RACE reads, giving one row per CDR3 protein. The table records roughly 730,000 distinct CDR3 sequences, more than 50% of them present only once. The sequenced sample consisted of blood. The origin of the receptors is a man between 35 and 55 years old in good health.

This rearrangement joins TRBV7-3 to TRBJ2-1, with D possibly being TRBD1 (6 bases). V was clipped by 5 bases and J by 8 bases, with 16 bases between them. Germline V gene sequence: CDR1 SGHTA, CDR2 FQGTGA. The CDR3 is 14 residues long. CDR3: CASSDLRGFDEQFF. The CDR3 DNA reads as TGTGCCAGCAGCGACTTGAGGGGGTTCGATGAGCAGTTCTTC.

There are many counts of this clonotype. The chain combines TRBV7-6 with TRBJ2-5, with 14 nucleotides matching TRBD2. This CDR3 is built from 15 residues. Germline assignment: CDR1 SGHVS and CDR2 FNYEAQ. J was trimmed by 4 bases and V by 5 bases; bases with no gene match: 3. The CDR3 is CASSLGTSGGETQYF. The CDR3 coding sequence is TGTGCCAGCAGCCTCGGGACTAGCGGGGGAGAGACCCAGTACTTC.

The rearrangement links TRBV3-1 to TRBJ2-5, with TRBD2 as a possible D gene (6 bases). Germline CDR1 reads LGHDT; CDR2 reads YNNKEL (reference sequence). V gave up 11 bases and J gave up 2 bases, with 18 bases separating them. The CDR3 has 14 residues. The CDR3, as DNA: TGTGCCGGAAGCCTCGGGGGTCGGCAAGAGACCCAGTACTTC. Translation gives CAGSLGGRQETQYF.

The rearrangement links TRBV9 to TRBJ2-6, with TRBD1 matching 7 bases. The CDR3 extends over 20 amino acids. Germline assignment: CDR1 SGDLS and CDR2 YYNGEE. Trimming cost V 0 bases and J 0 bases; bases outside gene matches: 12. The CDR3 protein is CASSVGTGTGQSSGANVLTF. CDR3 sequence (DNA): TGTGCCAGCAGCGTAGGGACAGGAACCGGTCAGAGCTCTGGGGCCAACGTCCTGACTTTC. Together with reference TRBV9 and TRBJ2-6, the CDR3 gives the full variable domain: DSGVTQTPKHLITATGQRVTLRCSPRSGDLSVYWYQQSLDQGLQFLIQYYNGEERAKGNILERFSAQQFPDLHSELNLSSLELGDSALYFCASSVGTGTGQSSGANVLTFGAGSRLTVL.

The DNA of the CDR3 is TGCAGTGCAGCTGACAGTCGCAATCAGCCCCAGCATTTT. It specifies CSAADSRNQPQHF. The gene calls are TRBV20-1 and TRBJ1-5; TRBD1 is a possible D gene (5 bases). V dropped 6 bases and J dropped 2 bases, with 11 bases sitting between them. The germline V gene encodes CDR1 DFQATT and CDR2 SNEGSKA (reference sequence). The CDR3 sequence is 13 residues long.

The chain employs TRBV12-3 or TRBV12-4 and TRBJ1-6, with 9 nucleotides matching TRBD1. The CDR3 contains 15 residues. Trimming cost V 6 bases and J 6 bases; bases outside gene matches: 6. The CDR3 nucleotides read TGTGCCAGCAGCCAACAGGGGGCTGGTAATTCACCCCTCCACTTT. As protein: CASSQQGAGNSPLHF.

The chain recombines TRBV6-1 with TRBJ2-6; no firm D call. V was pared by 2 bases and J by 2 bases, with 7 bases between. Per the germline V gene, CDR1 is MNHNS and CDR2 is SASEGT. This CDR3 contains 15 residues. CDR3 nucleotides: TGTGCCAGCAGTGAAAGTGAGACTGGGGCCAACGTCCTGACTTTC. Its translation is CASSESETGANVLTF.

There are a few counts of this clonotype. J is TRBJ2-1 and V is TRBV20-1, with a possible D match to TRBD1 (6 bases). The V gene lost 6 bases and the J gene lost 7 bases, with 16 bases spanning the gap. This CDR3 contains 13 residues. Germline V gene sequence: CDR1 DFQATT, CDR2 SNEGSKA (reference sequence). This chain's CDR3 is CSAPGWGRNEQFF. In DNA, the CDR3 is TGCAGTGCCCCCGGCTGGGGGCGGAATGAGCAGTTCTTC.

This rearrangement joins TRBV20-1 to TRBJ2-5; D gene ambiguous. TRBJ2-7 matches the DNA end more closely, so the J call is doubtful. CDR3 length: 12 residues. Looked up from germline, CDR1 is DFQATT and CDR2 is SNEGSKA (reference sequence). The DNA for the CDR3 is TGCAGTGCTACCGGGCATGAGGCCGAGCAGTACTTC. This codes for CSATGHEAEQYF.

This clonotype showed up just a few times. The chain carries TRBV5-1 and TRBJ2-5; 11 bases are shared with TRBD1. CDR3 length: 15 amino acids. The V gene's germline CDR1 is SGHRS and CDR2 YFSETQ. Unmatched junction bases numbered 3, after V lost 0 bases and J lost 5 bases. The CDR3 region is CASSLGTGGHETQYF. For the CDR3, the DNA is TGCGCCAGCAGCTTGGGGACAGGGGGCCATGAGACCCAGTACTTC. The full variable domain, rest sourced from reference TRBV5-1 and TRBJ2-5, is KAGVTQTPRYLIKTRGQQVTLSCSPISGHRSVSWYQQTPGQGLQFLFEYFSETQRNKGNFPGRFSGRQFSNSRSEMNVSTLELGDSALYLCASSLGTGGHETQYFGPGTRLLVL.

The table lists this clonotype with a few counts. The rearrangement joins TRBV12-3 or TRBV12-4 to TRBJ2-5; TRBD1 is a possible D gene (5 bases). The CDR3 is 11 residues long. V gave up 4 bases and J gave up 10 bases, with 10 bases separating them. The CDR3 DNA sequence: TGTGCCAGCAGTTCCCAGGGTAGCCAGTACTTC. It is translated as CASSSQGSQYF.

This chain links TRBV7-8 with TRBJ2-7; D is unresolved. This CDR3 is 12 amino acids long. V was cut by 2 bases and J by 4 bases, with 6 bases left in between. Germline V lookup: CDR1 SGHVS, CDR2 FQNEAQ. CDR3 sequence: CASSLRNYEQYF. The CDR3 nucleotides are TGTGCCAGCAGCTTACGTAATTACGAGCAGTACTTC.

The chain has TRBV7-2 and TRBJ1-2; D might be TRBD1 (6 bases). Trimming stripped 4 bases from V and 6 bases from J, with 24 bases between. This CDR3 is built from 17 residues. Germline V gives CDR1 SGHTA, CDR2 FQGNSA. CDR3 region: CASSYSVSAGAANGYTF. CDR3 DNA: TGTGCCAGCAGCTACAGCGTCTCCGCGGGGGCAGCGAATGGCTACACCTTC.

A few counts support this clonotype. A read error may produce the germline difference seen at one junction end. The CDR3 DNA sequence: TGCAGTACTAGAGAGGGGACCTCCTACGAGCAGTACTTC. It yields the protein CSTREGTSYEQYF. The chain carries TRBV20-1 and TRBJ2-7, with D tentatively TRBD1 or TRBD2 (5 bases each). Per germline, CDR1 DFQATT and CDR2 SNEGSKA (reference sequence). CDR3 size: 13 residues.

This clonotype occurred a few times. The genes are TRBV6-2 or TRBV6-3 and TRBJ2-3; D is possibly TRBD2 (5 bases). This CDR3 comprises 12 residues. V lost 5 bases and J 4 bases, leaving 7 bases between the germline ends. The germline V gene has CDR1 MNHEY and CDR2 SVGEGT. Here the CDR3 reads CASSTGADTQYF. CDR3 sequence (DNA): TGTGCCAGCAGTACCGGGGCAGATACGCAGTATTTT.

This clonotype was counted a single time. J is TRBJ2-6 and V is TRBV3-1; 7 nucleotides align to TRBD1. Germline trimming cut 6 bases from V and 0 bases from J; bases unmatched to any gene: 23. Germline loops: CDR1 LGHDT, CDR2 YNNKEL (reference sequence). This CDR3 has 22 residues. CDR3: CASSTTWGQRGPLDSGANVLTF. The DNA of the CDR3 is TGTGCCAGCAGTACCACATGGGGGCAGAGGGGGCCTCTCGACTCTGGGGCCAACGTCCTGACTTTC.

The CDR3 DNA sequence: TGCGCCAGCAGCCAAGATATGACGCTCAACGAGCAGTACTTC. Protein sequence: CASSQDMTLNEQYF. The chain has TRBV4-3 and TRBJ2-7; D ambiguous. Germline CDR1 and CDR2: LGHNA and YSLEER. Trimming removed 0 bases at V and 5 bases at J, with 11 bases between. This CDR3 is 14 amino acids long.

This chain uses TRBV6-1 with TRBJ1-4; D is unresolved. The germline V and J ends were trimmed by 6 bases and 7 bases, with 6 bases remaining between them. In germline, CDR1 is MNHNS, CDR2 SASEGT. CDR3 length: 11 residues. DNA of the CDR3: TGTGCCAGCAGCGCATTTGAAAAACTGTTTTTT. Residues: CASSAFEKLFF.

This clonotype has more than one count but fewer than ten. The chain employs TRBV3-1 and TRBJ2-1; the match to TRBD2 covers 8 bases. V dropped 1 base and J dropped 5; count of bases not matched to a gene: 7. The CDR3 consists of 16 residues. From germline, CDR1 is LGHDT and CDR2 YNNKEL (reference sequence). The chain's CDR3 is CASSQARTSYNNEQFF. The CDR3 bases are TGTGCCAGCAGCCAAGCTCGGACTAGCTACAACAATGAGCAGTTCTTC.